This paragraph reports one T cell receptor beta chain. Its specificity is not known. Trimming removed 0 bases from V and 6 bases from J; junction bases left unmatched: 7. Germline V CDR1 and CDR2: SQVTM, ANQGSEA. The CDR3 totals 14 residues. The data belong to a study of T-cell memory formation after mild COVID-19. General observations from the study: Some responding clones appeared in pre-infection memory, suggesting cross-reactive memory joined. While clones contracting from day 15 to 85 were balanced between CD4 and CD8, later expanders leaned CD4+.

Constant-segment primers were used for 5'RACE, and the resulting TCR alpha and TCR beta cDNA libraries carried sample barcodes and UMIs. Using its own MiXCR run on the 5' RACE reads, TCRdb lists one record per CDR3 protein. Here the sample spans around 470,000 distinct CDR3 sequences, over 15% being singletons. This receptor was taken from an adult woman who had mild COVID-19 (a few samples of this study predate the infection). Cell type and time point are not known. Sequenced input: PBMCs or a T cell subset sorted from them (not recorded which). The chain uses TRBV29-1 and TRBJ1-1, with 7 bases that match TRBD1. CDR3 in amino acids: CSVEDVGQGAEAFF. In DNA form, the CDR3 reads TGCAGCGTTGAAGACGTAGGGCAGGGGGCTGAAGCTTTCTTT.